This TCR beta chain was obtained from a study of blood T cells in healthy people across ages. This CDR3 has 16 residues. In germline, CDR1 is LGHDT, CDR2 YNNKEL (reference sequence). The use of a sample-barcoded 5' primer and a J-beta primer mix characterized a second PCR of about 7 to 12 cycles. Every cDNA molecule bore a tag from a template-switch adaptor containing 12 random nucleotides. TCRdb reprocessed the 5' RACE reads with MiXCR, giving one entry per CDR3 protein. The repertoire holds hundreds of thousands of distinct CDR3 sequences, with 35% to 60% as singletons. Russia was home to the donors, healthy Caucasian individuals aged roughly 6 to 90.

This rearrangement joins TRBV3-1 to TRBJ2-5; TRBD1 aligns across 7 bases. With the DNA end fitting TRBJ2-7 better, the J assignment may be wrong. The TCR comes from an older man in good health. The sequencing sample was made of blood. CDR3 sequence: CASSPYGRQGDYEQYF. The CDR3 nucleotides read TGTGCCAGCAGCCCATACGGGCGGCAGGGGGACTACGAGCAGTACTTC.